These 16 T cell receptor beta chains originate from one sample sequenced in a study of response to subunit inactivated influenza vaccine. Using its own MiXCR run on the RT-PCR reads, TCRdb lists one record per CDR3 protein. The data contain approximately 570,000 distinct CDR3 sequences, approximately 7.1% of them seen just once; the ten biggest clones take up 13%. Source: PBMCs from blood, taken around 25 months after vaccination. These receptors were collected from a man in his fifties or sixties who received an inactivated influenza vaccine.

This clonotype was recorded a few times. V usage is TRBV28 and J usage is TRBJ1-5; D unclear. V was shortened by 7 bases and J by 6 bases, with 10 bases between the two germline ends. CDR1 is MDHEN, CDR2 SYDVKM, per germline. The CDR3 totals 12 residues. The CDR3 loop reads CASTSLGQPQHF. The CDR3 DNA reads TGTGCCAGCACTTCCCTCGGTCAGCCCCAGCATTTT.

This clonotype appeared many times. The chain employs TRBV12-3 or TRBV12-4 and TRBJ2-3, with TRBD2 matching over 16 bases. CDR3 length: 14 amino acids. Losses at the gene ends were 6 bases for V and 9 bases for J; bases not matched to a gene: 3. CDR3: CASSSGLAGGTQYF. DNA of the CDR3: TGTGCCAGCAGCTCGGGACTAGCGGGGGGGACGCAGTATTTT.

This clonotype was counted a single time. The junction departs from the called germline gene at one end, perhaps through a read error. V is TRBV15 and J is TRBJ2-5; a possible D gene is TRBD1 (7 bases). Per the germline V gene, CDR1 is LNHNV and CDR2 is YYDKDF (reference sequence). There are 13 residues in the CDR3. The CDR3: CASSRGVIETQYF. CDR3 DNA: TGTGCCAGCAGCAGGGGGGTGATAGAGACCCAGTACTTC.

This clonotype was counted only a few times. The genes are TRBV24-1 and TRBJ2-2, with D unclear. The CDR3 loop spans 13 amino acids. Trimming shortened V by 4 bases and J by 2 bases, and 4 bases separated the two germline ends. Germline V gene data show CDR1 as KGHDR and CDR2 as SFDVKD. The CDR3 spells CATSDPNTGELFF. CDR3 nucleotide sequence: TGTGCCACCAGTGACCCAAACACCGGGGAGCTGTTTTTT.

This rearrangement joins TRBV3-1 to TRBJ2-3; TRBD1 is a possible D gene (5 bases). The CDR3 covers 16 residues. The germline V gene has CDR1 LGHDT and CDR2 YNNKEL (reference sequence). V was pared by 1 base and J by 5 bases, with 16 bases between. For the CDR3, the DNA is TGTGCCAGCAGCCAAGTGAAGGCCAGGGCCGGAGATACGCAGTATTTT. This codes for CASSQVKARAGDTQYF.

This clonotype was recorded a few times. The genes are TRBV3-1 and TRBJ2-1; D is undetermined. With 1 base removed from V and 8 bases from J, the gap between germline ends came to 6 bases. The CDR3 spans 12 residues. Germline values: CDR1 LGHDT, CDR2 YNNKEL (reference sequence). The CDR3 nucleotides read TGTGCCAGCAGCCAAGTGAGCTATGAGCAGTTCTTC. Residues: CASSQVSYEQFF.

Only a few counts were recorded for this clonotype. The CDR3 reads CASRLQINTEAFF. In DNA, the CDR3 is TGTGCCAGCAGGTTACAGATTAACACTGAAGCTTTCTTT. This chain joins TRBV12-3 or TRBV12-4 and TRBJ1-1; unclear D gene. The CDR3 sequence is 13 residues long. With 6 bases removed from V and 2 bases from J, the gap between germline ends came to 10 bases.

This clonotype came up a few times. The CDR3 sequence: CASSLGLGGGPNEQFF. The DNA of the CDR3 is TGTGCCAGCAGCCTTGGACTAGGAGGAGGGCCCAATGAGCAGTTCTTC. The rearrangement links TRBV7-6 to TRBJ2-1; 7 nucleotides align to TRBD2. Germline CDR1 and CDR2: SGHVS and FNYEAQ. V shed 5 bases, J shed 6 bases, and the junction held 13 bases outside the gene matches. This CDR3 is built from 16 residues.

This clonotype was counted at least ten times. The chain uses TRBV12-3 or TRBV12-4 and TRBJ1-2; D perhaps matches TRBD1 (6 bases). Between the trimmed V and J ends, which lost 6 bases and 4 bases, there was a span of 12 bases. CDR3 length: 13 residues. CDR3 sequence: CASRPTRGYGYTF. CDR3 nucleotide sequence: TGTGCCAGCAGACCAACCAGGGGCTATGGCTACACCTTC.

This clonotype came up many times. This rearrangement joins TRBV12-3 or TRBV12-4 to TRBJ1-6; the match to TRBD1 covers 9 bases. The ends lost 1 base at V and 9 bases at J; junction bases unmatched: 1. This CDR3 is built from 14 residues. The CDR3 nucleotides read TGTGCCAGCAGTTTAGGGACAGGGGTTTCACCCCTCCACTTT. Its translation: CASSLGTGVSPLHF.

This clonotype was recorded at least ten times. This chain links TRBV5-1 with TRBJ1-3; 7 bases agree with TRBD1. This CDR3 has 15 residues. Germline lookup yields CDR1 SGHRS and CDR2 YFSETQ. V trimming: 3 bases; J trimming: 1 base; junction bases outside the gene matches: 4. The CDR3 spells CASSSTGESGNTIYF. DNA of the CDR3: TGCGCCAGCAGCTCCACAGGGGAGTCTGGAAACACCATATATTTT.

This sequence joins TRBV7-2 and TRBJ2-3; possibly TRBD2 for D (5 bases). Between the trimmed V and J ends, which lost 4 bases and 1 base, there was a span of 12 bases. The germline CDR1 and CDR2 sequences are SGHTA and FQGNSA. There are 15 residues in the CDR3. Written as DNA, the CDR3 is TGTGCCAGCAGCTCCCAATGGCGGGGCACAGATACGCAGTATTTT. Translated: CASSSQWRGTDTQYF. The full variable domain, in which reference TRBV7-2 and TRBJ2-3 provide the parts outside the CDR3, is GAGVSQSPSNKVTEKGKDVELRCDPISGHTALYWYRQSLGQGLEFLIYFQGNSAPDKSGLPSDRFSAERTGGSVSTLTIQRTQQEDSAVYLCASSSQWRGTDTQYFGPGTRLTVL.

This clonotype was detected ten times or more. The chain recombines TRBV10-3 with TRBJ2-7, with 10 bases aligning to TRBD2. Germline values: CDR1 ENHRY, CDR2 SYGVKD. The V gene end was trimmed by 2 bases and the J gene end by 4 bases; junction bases not matched to a gene: 2. The CDR3 runs 14 residues. The CDR3 DNA reads as TGTGCCATCAGTGAGGCTAGCGGGGGATACGAGCAGTACTTC. Its translation is CAISEASGGYEQYF.

This chain joins TRBV4-3 and TRBJ2-5; 7 nucleotides match TRBD1. The CDR3 covers 16 residues. Trimming removed 1 base from V and 3 bases from J; junction bases left unmatched: 8. CDR1 is LGHNA, CDR2 YSLEER, per germline. The CDR3 DNA sequence: TGCGCCAGCAGCCAAGGCCCCAACAGGGGAGAAGAGACCCAGTACTTC. This codes for CASSQGPNRGEETQYF.

In its sample, this clonotype was seen a few times. The chain joins TRBV20-1 to TRBJ2-7; TRBD2 is a possible D gene (5 bases). Germline CDR1 reads DFQATT; CDR2 reads SNEGSKA (reference sequence). The CDR3 consists of 13 residues. V dropped 6 bases and J dropped 0 bases, with 12 bases sitting between them. The CDR3 loop reads CSARTRDSYEQYF. In DNA, the CDR3 is TGCAGTGCGAGAACCCGGGACTCCTACGAGCAGTACTTC.

This clonotype was detected only a few times. CDR3 protein: CASSLVGALAGNTIYF. The CDR3 nucleotides are TGTGCCAGCAGCTTAGTGGGCGCATTGGCTGGAAACACCATATATTTT. This rearrangement joins TRBV7-2 to TRBJ1-3, with D unresolved. V lost 1 base to trimming and J lost 2 bases, with 12 bases between them. This CDR3 has 16 residues. Looked up from germline, CDR1 is SGHTA and CDR2 is FQGNSA.